These T cell receptor beta chains were read from a single sample in a study of blood T cell repertoires in COVID-19. Profiling relied on immunoSEQ multiplex PCR, and the TCRdb table lists in-frame clones only, not all of them. This table has around 470,000 clones, about 90% appearing once. Material: PBMCs or T cells enriched from blood (not recorded which). These receptors all stem from a man aged 18 to 30 who had recovered from COVID-19. The CDR3 runs from the conserved cysteine through the conserved F or W. A D gene is named only where the DNA matches it firmly. Clone size, where shown, is once, few, many, or a class for clones that have expanded.

clone_size: .
v_call: TRBV3-1/TRBV3-2
cdr3_length: 14
j_call: TRBJ2-7
d_call: .
cdr3_nt: TGTGCCAGCAGCCAAGGGAGAAGGACCTACGAGCAGTACTTC
cdr3_aa: CASSQGRRTYEQYF

clone_size: .
v_call: TRBV3-1/TRBV3-2
cdr3_length: 13
j_call: TRBJ1-2
d_call: TRBD1
cdr3_nt: TGTGCCAGCAGCCGTACAGGGGGCTATGGCTACACCTTC
cdr3_aa: CASSRTGGYGYTF

clone_size: once
v_call: TRBV18
cdr3_length: 16
j_call: TRBJ1-3
d_call: .
cdr3_nt: TGTGCCAGCTCACCCCGGACCGAGGGCTCTGGAAACACCATATATTTT
cdr3_aa: CASSPRTEGSGNTIYF

clone_size: .
v_call: TRBV7-2
cdr3_length: 17
j_call: TRBJ2-7
d_call: TRBD2
cdr3_nt: TGTGCCAGCAGCTCCCGCGGGGGGGGGACTAGCGGATACGAGCAGTACTTC
cdr3_aa: CASSSRGGGTSGYEQYF

clone_size: .
v_call: TRBV5-4
cdr3_length: 13
j_call: TRBJ1-3
d_call: .
cdr3_nt: TGTGCCAGCTCTGTCCTCGGGGGAAACACCATATATTTT
cdr3_aa: CASSVLGGNTIYF

clone_size: .
v_call: TRBV28
cdr3_length: 16
j_call: TRBJ1-1
d_call: .
cdr3_nt: TGTGCCAGCAGTCCCGACTTAACCGGGGTGAACACTGAAGCTTTCTTT
cdr3_aa: CASSPDLTGVNTEAFF

clone_size: .
v_call: TRBV3-1/TRBV3-2
cdr3_length: 16
j_call: TRBJ2-3
d_call: TRBD2
cdr3_nt: TGTGCCAGCACCCCTGCGGGAGACGTGGGCACAGATACGCAGTATTTT
cdr3_aa: CASTPAGDVGTDTQYF

clone_size: .
v_call: TRBV4-1
cdr3_length: 18
j_call: TRBJ2-4
d_call: .
cdr3_nt: TGCGCCAGCAGCCAGCACGCAGGTAGGAAACTAGCCAAAAACATTCAGTACTTC
cdr3_aa: CASSQHAGRKLAKNIQYF

clone_size: .
v_call: TRBV9
cdr3_length: 13
j_call: TRBJ1-1
d_call: .
cdr3_nt: TGTGCCAGCAGTCGAAACCAGGGGATTGAAGCTTTCTTT
cdr3_aa: CASSRNQGIEAFF

clone_size: .
v_call: TRBV28
cdr3_length: 14
j_call: TRBJ1-1
d_call: TRBD1
cdr3_nt: TGTGCCAGCAGTCAGGGGGGACAGACTACTGAAGCTTTCTTT
cdr3_aa: CASSQGGQTTEAFF

clone_size: .
v_call: TRBV3-1/TRBV3-2
cdr3_length: 15
j_call: TRBJ2-3
d_call: .
cdr3_nt: TGTGCCAGCAGCTATAGCAGTGAGAGCACAGATACGCAGTATTTT
cdr3_aa: CASSYSSESTDTQYF

clone_size: once
v_call: TRBV7-9
cdr3_length: 15
j_call: TRBJ1-5
d_call: TRBD1
cdr3_nt: TGTGCCAGCAGCGCAGGGGACAGCGCTAATCAGCCCCAGCATTTT
cdr3_aa: CASSAGDSANQPQHF

clone_size: .
v_call: TRBV19
cdr3_length: 14
j_call: TRBJ2-2
d_call: .
cdr3_nt: TGTGCCAGTATGCGGGGTGGTGACACCGGGGAGCTGTTTTTT
cdr3_aa: CASMRGGDTGELFF

clone_size: .
v_call: TRBV5-5
cdr3_length: 15
j_call: TRBJ1-6
d_call: .
cdr3_nt: TGTGCCAGCAGCTCGGACTGGTCCGGCGGCCGGCCCCTCCACTTT
cdr3_aa: CASSSDWSGGRPLHF

clone_size: .
v_call: TRBV19
cdr3_length: 15
j_call: TRBJ1-5
d_call: TRBD1
cdr3_nt: TGTGCCAGTAGTCAGGACAGGGTAGGCAATCAGCCCCAGCATTTT
cdr3_aa: CASSQDRVGNQPQHF

clone_size: .
v_call: TRBV3-1/TRBV3-2
cdr3_length: 16
j_call: TRBJ1-3
d_call: .
cdr3_nt: TGTGCCAGCAGCCACGGGGGGCAAGGGTCTGGAAACACCATATATTTT
cdr3_aa: CASSHGGQGSGNTIYF

clone_size: few
v_call: TRBV9
cdr3_length: 15
j_call: TRBJ1-2
d_call: .
cdr3_nt: TGTGCCAGCAGCGTAGGCCCCGAGCCTAACTATGGCTACACCTTC
cdr3_aa: CASSVGPEPNYGYTF

clone_size: .
v_call: TRBV7-9
cdr3_length: 14
j_call: TRBJ1-5
d_call: .
cdr3_nt: TGTGCCAGCAGCGTAGACACCAGCAATCAGCCCCAGCATTTT
cdr3_aa: CASSVDTSNQPQHF

clone_size: .
v_call: TRBV7-3
cdr3_length: 15
j_call: TRBJ1-2
d_call: TRBD1
cdr3_nt: TGTGCCAGCAGCTCAACAGGGGGCGCGGGCTATGGCTACACCTTC
cdr3_aa: CASSSTGGAGYGYTF

clone_size: .
v_call: TRBV3-1/TRBV3-2
cdr3_length: 16
j_call: TRBJ2-2
d_call: TRBD1
cdr3_nt: TGTGCCAGCAGCCCAAGGGGGACAGGGGTCACCGGGGAGCTGTTTTTT
cdr3_aa: CASSPRGTGVTGELFF

clone_size: .
v_call: TRBV24-1
cdr3_length: 15
j_call: TRBJ2-1
d_call: .
cdr3_nt: TGTGCCACCAGTGATTTAGGGCAGGGCTACAATGAGCAGTTCTTC
cdr3_aa: CATSDLGQGYNEQFF

clone_size: .
v_call: TRBV19
cdr3_length: 13
j_call: TRBJ1-1
d_call: TRBD1
cdr3_nt: TGTGCCAGTAGTAACAGGGGCAACACTGAAGCTTTCTTT
cdr3_aa: CASSNRGNTEAFF